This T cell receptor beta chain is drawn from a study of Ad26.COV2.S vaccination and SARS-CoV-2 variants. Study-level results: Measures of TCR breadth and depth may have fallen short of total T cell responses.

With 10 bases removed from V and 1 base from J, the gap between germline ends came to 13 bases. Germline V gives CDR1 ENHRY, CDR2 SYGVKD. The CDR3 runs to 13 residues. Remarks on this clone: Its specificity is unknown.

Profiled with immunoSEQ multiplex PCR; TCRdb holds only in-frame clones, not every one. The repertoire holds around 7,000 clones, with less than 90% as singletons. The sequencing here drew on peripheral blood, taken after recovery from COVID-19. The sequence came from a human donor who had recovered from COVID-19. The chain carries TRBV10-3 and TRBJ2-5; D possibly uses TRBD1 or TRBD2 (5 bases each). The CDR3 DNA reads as TGTGCCAGCCAGGGACCATCCCAAGAGACCCAGTACTTC. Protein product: CASQGPSQETQYF.